This T cell receptor (beta chain) appears in the sequencing data of a study of cytomegalovirus exposure and HLA in healthy donors. At the level of the study: Assignment to the Caucasian-associated ancestry cluster applied to 81% of the approximately 390 genotyped donors.

Primers: 60 Vbeta forward and 13 Jbeta reverse. Assay: immunoSEQ multiplex PCR; the TCRdb copy retains only in-frame clones and omits some. This sample has 130,000 or so clones, with roughly 70% found just once. This CDR3 contains 17 residues. V lost 4 bases and J lost 5; bases outside the gene matches: 16. CDR1 and CDR2 from the germline V gene are SGDLS and YYNGEE. The V and J genes are TRBV9 and TRBJ2-5; 8 bases match TRBD2. Specimen: PBMCs. This TCR was recovered from a woman between 40 and 55 years old in good health and CMV-seropositive. CDR3 in amino acids: CASSPNGALAVRETQYF. As DNA, the CDR3 is TGTGCCAGCAGCCCCAACGGCGCACTAGCGGTACGCGAGACCCAGTACTTC.